This TCR beta chain is drawn from a study of blood T cell repertoires in COVID-19 (dated by TCRdb to the early 2020s). Regarding the research as a whole: Collaborator samples came from the United States, Italy and Spain and covered acute and convalescent phases of COVID-19. The material from the prospective study consisted of cDNA or gDNA derived from T cells, B-cell-depleted T cells, or PBMCs. The dataset comprised deeply sampled blood TCRbeta repertoires from subjects exposed to, actively infected with, or recovered from COVID-19. A freely available public database, intended as a resource for researchers studying the immune response to SARS-CoV-2, is where the repertoires were released. Samples came from the ongoing ImmuneRACE study (first 160 participants) plus 1,254 subjects from 6 global collaborators. Sample metadata almost always included a de-identified subject ID, COVID-19 status, age in years and sex. Where HLA class I and class II types were available, the types were taken from metadata supplied by the sample provider, not from assay-based typing. What the authors observed across the whole study: How much clinical and demographic metadata was included differed by source and by participant, and the metadata was provided uncurated.

Whole blood was collected in K2EDTA tubes by collaborating institutions according to the institutions' own protocols. Collaborator samples were shipped for TCRbeta analysis as frozen whole blood, isolated PBMCs, or DNA extracted from either sample type. Of note for this clone: It lacks a known antigen. No qualities accompany the bases; no much larger clone lies one base away.

According to the germline V gene (reference sequence), CDR1 reads LNHDA and CDR2 reads SQIVND. Reading from cysteine to phenylalanine, the CDR3 counts 16 amino acids. Only CDR3 DNA remains: 48 bases, in frame from the first base. The V end gives up 2 bases and the J end 7 bases, leaving 11 bases in the junction not matched to a gene. The immunoSEQ Assay, a bias-controlled multiplex PCR, was used to amplify TCRbeta CDR3 regions from genomic DNA. From the authors' description of their analysis: Nucleated cell counts per sample were estimated from amplification of reference gene primers within the assay. Sequence reads were collapsed and filtered to measure the absolute abundance of every unique TCRbeta CDR3 rearrangement. For each sample, productive Simpson clonality was calculated by taking the square root of Simpson's diversity index across productive rearrangements. Drawn from immuneACCESS, this table holds only the in-frame rearrangements with V and J called that TCRdb kept. Clones are partly lost; checked studies trace under half to an unresolved V gene and leave the rest unexplained. Clone size and the V and J calls come from that table; the DNA yielded D and trimming. For this sample there are over 140,000 clones; around 73% appear just once. Together, the top ten hold roughly 10% of the sample.

What was sequenced was peripheral blood. Recombination joined TRBV19 with TRBJ2-3; 8 junctional bases match TRBD1. This receptor was obtained from a woman in her 50s with active or convalescent COVID-19. The DNA sequence reads TGTGCCAGTAGTATAACCTACACAGGGGGAAGAAATACGCAGTATTTT. This is translated as CASSITYTGGRNTQYF.